This TCR beta chain comes out of a study of CD8 T cells in ankylosing spondylitis. Findings of the study overall: Ankylosing spondylitis blood seemed to carry a telltale TCR beta motif made of under 10 highly homologous variants.

Germline V lookup: CDR1 SGDLS, CDR2 YYNGEE. The CDR3 runs 15 residues. Trimming pared 0 bases from V and 7 bases from J, leaving 14 bases between. This clonotype turned up a few times. The target antigen is unknown. TCRdb ran MiXCR on the 5' RACE reads and lists one entry per CDR3 protein. This table holds roughly 300,000 distinct CDR3 sequences, around 7.6% found once. The TCR comes from a male donor with ankylosing spondylitis. V and J are TRBV9 and TRBJ2-1; TRBD2 might be the D (5 bases). Sequenced sample: blood, either unsorted or a sorted T cell fraction (not recorded which). CDR3: CASSVAADLTNEQFF. CDR3 DNA sequence: TGTGCCAGCAGCGTAGCAGCGGACCTTACTAATGAGCAGTTCTTC.